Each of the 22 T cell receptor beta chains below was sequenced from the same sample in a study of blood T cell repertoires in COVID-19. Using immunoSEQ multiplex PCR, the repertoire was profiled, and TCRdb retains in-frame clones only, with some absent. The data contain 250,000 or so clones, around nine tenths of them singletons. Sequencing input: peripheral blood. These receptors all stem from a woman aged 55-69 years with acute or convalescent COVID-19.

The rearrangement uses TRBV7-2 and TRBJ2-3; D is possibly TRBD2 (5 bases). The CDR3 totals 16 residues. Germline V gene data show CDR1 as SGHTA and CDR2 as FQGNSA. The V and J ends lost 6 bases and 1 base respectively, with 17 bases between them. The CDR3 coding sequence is TGTGCCAGCAGTCCACGGATTAGCGTGGGCACAGATACGCAGTATTTT. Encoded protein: CASSPRISVGTDTQYF.

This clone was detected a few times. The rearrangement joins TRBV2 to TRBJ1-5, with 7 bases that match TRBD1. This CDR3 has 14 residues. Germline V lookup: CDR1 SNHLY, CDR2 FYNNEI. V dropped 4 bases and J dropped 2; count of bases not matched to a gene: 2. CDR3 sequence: CASSGGTGNQPQHF. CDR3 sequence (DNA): TGTGCCAGCAGTGGAGGGACAGGCAATCAGCCCCAGCATTTT.

The CDR3 here is CASSVGPGTVNQPQHF. CDR3 coding DNA: TGTGCCAGCAGCGTTGGGCCGGGGACAGTCAATCAGCCCCAGCATTTT. The V call is TRBV9, the J call TRBJ1-5; 7 nucleotides line up with TRBD1. Trimming removed 2 bases from V and 3 bases from J; junction bases left unmatched: 8. The CDR3 sequence is 16 residues long. The germline gives CDR1 SGDLS, CDR2 YYNGEE.

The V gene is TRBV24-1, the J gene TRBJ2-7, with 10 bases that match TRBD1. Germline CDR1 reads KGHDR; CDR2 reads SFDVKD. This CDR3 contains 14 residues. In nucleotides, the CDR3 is TGTGAATACCACCACCGACAGGGGGCTTACGAGCAGTACTTC. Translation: CEYHHRQGAYEQYF.

The DNA of the CDR3 is TGTGCCAGCAGTTCAGGACTAGCGGGGTGGGAGACCCAGTACTTC. This gives the protein CASSSGLAGWETQYF. The chain recombines TRBV27 with TRBJ2-5; 12 bases fit TRBD2. The V gene end was trimmed by 4 bases and the J gene end by 5 bases; junction bases not matched to a gene: 5. This CDR3 has 15 residues. Germline V gene sequence: CDR1 MNHEY, CDR2 SMNVEV (reference sequence).

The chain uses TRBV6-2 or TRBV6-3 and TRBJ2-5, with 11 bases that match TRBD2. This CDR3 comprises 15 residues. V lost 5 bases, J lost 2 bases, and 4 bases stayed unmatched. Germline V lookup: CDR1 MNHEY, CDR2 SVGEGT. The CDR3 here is CASSRGTSGQETQYF. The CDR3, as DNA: TGTGCCAGCAGTCGCGGGACTAGCGGACAAGAGACCCAGTACTTC.

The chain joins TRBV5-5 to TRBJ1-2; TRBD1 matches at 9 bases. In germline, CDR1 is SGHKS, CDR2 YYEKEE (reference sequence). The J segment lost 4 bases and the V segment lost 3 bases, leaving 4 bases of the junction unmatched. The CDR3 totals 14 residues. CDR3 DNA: TGTGCCAGCAGCTCCGGGACAGGGATCTATGGCTACACCTTC. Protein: CASSSGTGIYGYTF.

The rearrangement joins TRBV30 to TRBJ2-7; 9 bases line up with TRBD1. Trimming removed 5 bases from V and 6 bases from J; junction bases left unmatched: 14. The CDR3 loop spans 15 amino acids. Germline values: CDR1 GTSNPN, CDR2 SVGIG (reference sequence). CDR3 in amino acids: CAWRGPGTGTIEQYF. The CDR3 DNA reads TGTGCCTGGCGTGGGCCGGGGACAGGGACTATCGAGCAGTACTTC.

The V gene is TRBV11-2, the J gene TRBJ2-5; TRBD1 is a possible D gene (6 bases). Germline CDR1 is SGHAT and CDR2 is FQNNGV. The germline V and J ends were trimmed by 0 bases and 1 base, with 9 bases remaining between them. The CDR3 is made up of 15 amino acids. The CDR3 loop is CASSLEGTRQETQYF. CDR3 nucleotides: TGTGCCAGCAGCTTAGAAGGGACACGCCAAGAGACCCAGTACTTC. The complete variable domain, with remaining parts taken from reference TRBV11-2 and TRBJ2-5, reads EAGVAQSPRYKIIEKRQSVAFWCNPISGHATLYWYQQILGQGPKLLIQFQNNGVVDDSQLPKDRFSAERLKGVDSTLKIQPAKLEDSAVYLCASSLEGTRQETQYFGPGTRLLVL.

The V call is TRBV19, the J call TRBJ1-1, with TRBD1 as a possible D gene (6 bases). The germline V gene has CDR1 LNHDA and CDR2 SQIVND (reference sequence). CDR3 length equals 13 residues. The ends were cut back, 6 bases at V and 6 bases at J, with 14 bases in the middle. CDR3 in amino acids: CASSIREGAEAFF. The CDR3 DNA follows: TGTGCCAGTAGCATCAGGGAGGGGGCTGAAGCTTTCTTT.

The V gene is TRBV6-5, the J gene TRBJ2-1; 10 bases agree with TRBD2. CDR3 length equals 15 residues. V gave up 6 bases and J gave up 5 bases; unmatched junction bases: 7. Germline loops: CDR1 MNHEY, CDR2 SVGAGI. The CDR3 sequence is CASRYTSGEDNEQFF. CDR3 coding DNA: TGTGCCAGCAGGTATACTAGCGGGGAAGACAATGAGCAGTTCTTC.

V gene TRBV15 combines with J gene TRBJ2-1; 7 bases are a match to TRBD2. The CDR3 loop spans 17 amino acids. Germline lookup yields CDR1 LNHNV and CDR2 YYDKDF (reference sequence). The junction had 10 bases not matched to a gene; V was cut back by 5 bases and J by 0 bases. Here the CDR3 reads CATSGRASGNSYNEQFF. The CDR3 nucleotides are TGTGCCACCAGCGGGAGGGCCTCCGGGAACTCCTACAATGAGCAGTTCTTC.

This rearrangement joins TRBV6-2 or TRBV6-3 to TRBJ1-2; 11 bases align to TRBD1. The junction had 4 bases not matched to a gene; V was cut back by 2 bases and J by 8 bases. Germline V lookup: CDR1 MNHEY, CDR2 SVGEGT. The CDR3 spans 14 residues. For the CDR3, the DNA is TGTGCCAGCAGTTACGTAGGACAGGGGGCAGGCTACACCTTC. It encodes CASSYVGQGAGYTF.

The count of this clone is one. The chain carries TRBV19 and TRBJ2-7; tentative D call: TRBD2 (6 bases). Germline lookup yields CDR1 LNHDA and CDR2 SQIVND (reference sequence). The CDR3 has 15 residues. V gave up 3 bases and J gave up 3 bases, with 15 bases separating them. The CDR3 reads CASSIQTGRYYEQYF. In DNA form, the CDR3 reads TGTGCCAGTAGTATCCAAACCGGGAGATACTACGAGCAGTACTTC.

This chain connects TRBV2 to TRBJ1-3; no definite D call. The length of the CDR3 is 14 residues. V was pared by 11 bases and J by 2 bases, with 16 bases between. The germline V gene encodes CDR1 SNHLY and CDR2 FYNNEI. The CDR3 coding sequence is TGTGCCTTGGGGTCCGAGGGCCCTGGAAACACCATATATTTT. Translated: CALGSEGPGNTIYF.

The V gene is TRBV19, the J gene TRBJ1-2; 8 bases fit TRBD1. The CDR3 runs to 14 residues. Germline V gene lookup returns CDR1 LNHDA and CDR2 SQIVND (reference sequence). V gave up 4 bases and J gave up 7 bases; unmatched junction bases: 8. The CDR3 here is CASSTRTGSGGYTF. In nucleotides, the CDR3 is TGTGCCAGTAGTACCCGGACAGGGTCGGGTGGCTACACCTTC.

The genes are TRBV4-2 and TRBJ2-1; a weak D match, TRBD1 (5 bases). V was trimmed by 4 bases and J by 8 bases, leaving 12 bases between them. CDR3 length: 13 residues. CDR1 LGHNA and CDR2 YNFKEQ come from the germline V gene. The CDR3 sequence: CASSPRVMDEQFF. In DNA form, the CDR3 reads TGTGCCAGCAGCCCCAGGGTTATGGATGAGCAGTTCTTC.

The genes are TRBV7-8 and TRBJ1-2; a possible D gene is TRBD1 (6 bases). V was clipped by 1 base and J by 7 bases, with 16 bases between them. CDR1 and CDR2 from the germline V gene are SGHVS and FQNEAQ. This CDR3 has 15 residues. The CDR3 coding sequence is TGTGCCAGCAGCTTAGTAACGCACAGGGAAGCTGGCTACACCTTC. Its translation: CASSLVTHREAGYTF.

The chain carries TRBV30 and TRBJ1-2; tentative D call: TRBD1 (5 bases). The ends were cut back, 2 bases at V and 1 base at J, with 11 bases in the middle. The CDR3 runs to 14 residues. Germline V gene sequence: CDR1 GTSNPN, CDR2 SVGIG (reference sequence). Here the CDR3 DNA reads TGTGCCTGGAGTACGGGGGGGAGTAACTATGGCTACACCTTC. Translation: CAWSTGGSNYGYTF.

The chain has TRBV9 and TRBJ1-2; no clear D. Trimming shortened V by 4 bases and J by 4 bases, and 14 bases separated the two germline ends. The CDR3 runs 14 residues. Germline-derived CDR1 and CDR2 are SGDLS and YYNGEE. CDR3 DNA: TGTGCCAGCAGCCCGCTGTGGGCGCGCTATGGCTACACCTTC. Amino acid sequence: CASSPLWARYGYTF.

In DNA form, the CDR3 reads TGCGCCAGCAGACAGGGGGCGCGTGAAAAACTGTTTTTT. Its protein product is CASRQGAREKLFF. J is TRBJ1-4 and V is TRBV10-2; TRBD1 aligns across 9 bases. The V and J ends lost 6 bases and 7 bases, in that order; junction bases with no gene match: 3. In germline, CDR1 is WSHSY, CDR2 SAAADI. The CDR3 has 13 amino acids.

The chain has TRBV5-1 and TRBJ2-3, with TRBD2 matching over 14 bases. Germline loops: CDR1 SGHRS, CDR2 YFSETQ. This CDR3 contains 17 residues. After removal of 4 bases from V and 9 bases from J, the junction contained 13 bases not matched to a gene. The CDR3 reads CASSPSTSGGARATQYF. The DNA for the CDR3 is TGCGCCAGCAGCCCCTCGACTAGCGGGGGGGCGAGGGCAACGCAGTATTTT.